The table lists the clone carrying this TCR beta chain with a few counts. Its antigen is still unknown. This PCR relied on a set of 60 Vbeta primers and 13 Jbeta primers. The repertoire was sequenced with immunoSEQ multiplex PCR; TCRdb's copy has only in-frame clones and lacks some. The profile shows some 180,000 clones, almost 75% of them singletons. CDR3 length equals 15 residues. Trimming left V 3 bases short and J 4 bases short, with 14 bases between. Germline loops: CDR1 SGHTA, CDR2 FQGTGA. The source of the sample is a study of cytomegalovirus exposure and HLA in healthy donors. Study summary: Caucasian-associated ancestry cluster membership applied to about four fifths of some 400 genotyped donors.

Study-wide points: Listed as cytomegalovirus-associated were more than 150 TCR beta chains. Earlier analysis yielded a pattern in which most TCR beta V segments were productive about 90% or about 30% of the time. In a later analysis, DRB1 alleles had the most associated TCRs; HLA-C alleles the fewest.

The TCR sequence derives from a woman between 18 and 30 years old in good health and CMV-seropositive. What was sequenced was PBMCs. V gene TRBV7-3 combines with J gene TRBJ2-3, with a possible D match to TRBD2 (5 bases). Written as DNA, the CDR3 is TGTGCCAGCAGCTTGACCGGACTCCGGGCAGATACGCAGTATTTT. Protein: CASSLTGLRADTQYF.